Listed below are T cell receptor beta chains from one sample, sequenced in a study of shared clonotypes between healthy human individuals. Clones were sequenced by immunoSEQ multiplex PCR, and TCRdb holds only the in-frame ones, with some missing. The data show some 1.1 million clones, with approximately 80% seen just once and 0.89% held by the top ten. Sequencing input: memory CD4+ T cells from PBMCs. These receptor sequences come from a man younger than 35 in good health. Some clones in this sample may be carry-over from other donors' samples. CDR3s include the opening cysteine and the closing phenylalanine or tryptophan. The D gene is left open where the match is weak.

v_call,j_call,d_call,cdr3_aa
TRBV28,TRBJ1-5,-,CASSLTGQPQHF
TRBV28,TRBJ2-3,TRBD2,CASSSPVAGGADTQYF
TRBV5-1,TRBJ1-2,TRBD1,CASSGGQGSGGYTF
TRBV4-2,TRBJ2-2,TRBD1,CASSQDQDRGTGELFF
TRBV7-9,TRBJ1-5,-,CASSRTGSNQPQHF
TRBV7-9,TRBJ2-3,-,CASRYGGGTDTQYF
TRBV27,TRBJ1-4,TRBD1,CASSPGTGRATNEKLFF
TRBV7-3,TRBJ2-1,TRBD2,CASSPEIKLAGNEQFF
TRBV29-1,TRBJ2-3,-,CSVSGQLSTDTQYF
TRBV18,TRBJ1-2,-,CASSTRGGYGYTF
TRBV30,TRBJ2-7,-,CAWSGRGEQYF
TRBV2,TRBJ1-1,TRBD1,CASSDRVGKAFF
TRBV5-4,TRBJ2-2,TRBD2,CASRRSGRRSGELFF
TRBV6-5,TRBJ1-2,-,CASSYTPGGGKGYTF
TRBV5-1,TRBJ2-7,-,CASSSIAGVYEQYF
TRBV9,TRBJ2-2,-,CASSPWVAGELFF
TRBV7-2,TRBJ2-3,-,CASSFFGASTDTQYF
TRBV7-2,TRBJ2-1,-,CASSYVAAAYNEQFF
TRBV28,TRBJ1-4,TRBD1,CASRRGQLYSTNEKLFF
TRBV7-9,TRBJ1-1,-,CASSLPDPRTEAFF
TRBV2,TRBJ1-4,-,CASSQTVGKLFF
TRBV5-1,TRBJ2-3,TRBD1,CASSLNRGDTDTQYF
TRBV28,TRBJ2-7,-,CASREGIINEQYF
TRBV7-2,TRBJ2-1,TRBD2,CASSLALAGAYNEQFF
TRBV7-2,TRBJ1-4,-,CASSGGNNEKLFF
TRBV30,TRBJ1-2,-,CAWSVRPIAYGYTF
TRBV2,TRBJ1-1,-,CASTEGGPWVAEAFF